Listed below are T cell receptor beta chains from one sample, sequenced in a study of cytomegalovirus exposure and HLA in healthy donors. Libraries were prepared by immunoSEQ multiplex PCR; TCRdb keeps only in-frame clonotypes and omits some of them. The data contain over 120,000 clones, more than 9.5% of them singletons. The material sequenced was PBMCs. These receptors all stem from a man aged 50-60 years in good health and CMV-seronegative. Each CDR3 is given with its conserved first and last residue. D genes are given only for firm matches. Size tells how often a clone was seen (once, few, many) or the class of an expanded clone, and some rows leave it out.

cdr3_nt cdr3_aa clone_size j_call v_call cdr3_length d_call
TGTGCCAGCAGCTATCGGTGGGAGCAGTACTTC CASSYRWEQYF NA TRBJ2-7 TRBV28 11 NA
TGTGCCAGCAGTGAAGCCAGGGTACGCGAGCAGTACTTC CASSEARVREQYF few TRBJ2-7 TRBV2 13 NA
TGTGCCAGCAGCGTCCTGACTAGCGGGGGTGGAGAGACCCAGTACTTC CASSVLTSGGGETQYF NA TRBJ2-5 TRBV9 16 TRBD2
TGCGCCAGCAGCTTGGGACAGGCCAACAGGCGGGACGAGCAGTACTTC CASSLGQANRRDEQYF NA TRBJ2-7 TRBV5-1 16 NA
TGTGCCAGCAGCTACAGACAGGGCGGGGAAAAACTGTTTTTT CASSYRQGGEKLFF few TRBJ1-4 TRBV13 14 TRBD1
TGTGCCAGCAGCCCAACAGCAGGGGCAGATACGCAGTATTTT CASSPTAGADTQYF few TRBJ2-3 TRBV5-4 14 NA
TGTGCCAGCAGCAAATGGGCCTCTGGTCAGGGGGCACCCGGGGAGCTGTTTTTT CASSKWASGQGAPGELFF NA TRBJ2-2 TRBV27 18 TRBD1
TGCGCCAGCAGCCTAGACAGGTCTAACACTGAAGCTTTCTTT CASSLDRSNTEAFF few TRBJ1-1 TRBV5-1 14 NA
TGTGCCAGCTCACCAACAGGTACTATAAATCAGCCCCAGCATTTT CASSPTGTINQPQHF NA TRBJ1-5 TRBV18 15 NA
TGCGCCAGCAGCGTAGACAGGGCGGGCGACACCGGGGAGCTGTTTTTT CASSVDRAGDTGELFF few TRBJ2-2 TRBV5-1 16 TRBD1
TGTGCCAGCAGCTTAGATCCGACTAGGGGAAACAATGAGCAGTTCTTC CASSLDPTRGNNEQFF NA TRBJ2-1 TRBV11-3 16 NA
TGTGCCAGCAGCGTACGTCCCTCCGACACTGAAGCTTTCTTT CASSVRPSDTEAFF few TRBJ1-1 TRBV9 14 NA
TGCGCCAGTGCAGCAGGGGGGAGCCTGCCCTACGAGCAGTACTTC CASAAGGSLPYEQYF few TRBJ2-7 TRBV5-1 15 NA
TGTGCCAGCAGTTACTCGGTTAGAGGGAAAAATTCACCCCTCCACTTT CASSYSVRGKNSPLHF few TRBJ1-6 TRBV6-5 16 NA
TGTGCCTCTACAGGGGGCGGGAAAAATCAGCCCCAGCATTTT CASTGGGKNQPQHF few TRBJ1-5 TRBV7-9 14 TRBD1
TGCGCCAGCAGCTTGGGACCGGGCCCGGGAATGGAGACCCAGTACTTC CASSLGPGPGMETQYF few TRBJ2-5 TRBV5-1 16 NA
TGTGCCTGGATGACAGGGGGCTACACTGAAGCTTTCTTT CAWMTGGYTEAFF few TRBJ1-1 TRBV30 13 TRBD1
TGCGCCAGCAGCCGCGAAGTCCGGCGGGATACGCAGTATTTT CASSREVRRDTQYF NA TRBJ2-3 TRBV4-1 14 NA
TGTGCCAGCAAGGCAGGACTCGATGGCTACACCTTC CASKAGLDGYTF NA TRBJ1-2 TRBV9 12 NA
TGTGCCAGCAGTGAGAGGGCGGACCCCTCCTACAATGAGCAGTTCTTC CASSERADPSYNEQFF NA TRBJ2-1 TRBV2 16 NA
TGCGCCAGCAGCTCGGGACTAGCGGGGGGCTACGAGCAGTACTTC CASSSGLAGGYEQYF few TRBJ2-7 TRBV5-1 15 TRBD2
TGTGCCAGCAGTTCCGGACAGGGGGAGTTACAAGAGACCCAGTACTTC CASSSGQGELQETQYF few TRBJ2-5 TRBV28 16 TRBD1
TGTGCCAGTCGTCTGGAACAGGGACGAAGAGGCTACACCTTC CASRLEQGRRGYTF few TRBJ1-2 TRBV7-9 14 NA
TGCGCCAGCAGCGAACTAGCGGGAGGGCCCGGGGAGCAGTTCTTC CASSELAGGPGEQFF NA TRBJ2-1 TRBV10-2 15 TRBD2
TGTGCCAGCAGCTTCCAGGGTTCTGGGGCCAACGTCCTGACTTTC CASSFQGSGANVLTF NA TRBJ2-6 TRBV5-4 15 NA
TGTGCCAGCAGCCTGGTTAGCCCAAGCTCTGCCGGTGAGCAGTTCTTC CASSLVSPSSAGEQFF NA TRBJ2-1 TRBV7-2 16 NA
TGTGCCAGCAGTGAAATTGGCGGGAACTCCTACAATGAGCAGTTCTTC CASSEIGGNSYNEQFF NA TRBJ2-1 TRBV6-1 16 NA
TGTGCCAGCAGTTACCGGCAGGAAGCCAAAAACATTCAGTACTTC CASSYRQEAKNIQYF NA TRBJ2-4 TRBV6-5 15 NA
TGCGCCAGCAGCTTGGACGGGAGCTCCTACGAGCCGTACTTC CASSLDGSSYEPYF few TRBJ2-7 TRBV5-1 14 NA
TGTGCCAGCCAGGCCAACGTCCTGACTTTC CASQANVLTF NA TRBJ2-6 TRBV6-4 10 NA
TGCAGCGTTGAAGGCCCTCCACCGGGGGGAAACACCATATATTTT CSVEGPPPGGNTIYF few TRBJ1-3 TRBV29-1 15 NA
TGTGCCAGCCTTAGAAGAGCCTATGGCTACACCTTC CASLRRAYGYTF few TRBJ1-2 TRBV28 12 NA
TGTGCCAGCAGTTTAAGTCGGGAGTCCTACGAGCAGTACTTC CASSLSRESYEQYF few TRBJ2-7 TRBV27 14 NA
TGTGCCAGCAGCCCTAGCGGGAGGTCCTACAATGAGCAGTTCTTC CASSPSGRSYNEQFF NA TRBJ2-1 TRBV7-9 15 TRBD2
TGTGCCAGCAGTGAAAGGGACAGTGATACCTACGAGCAGTACTTC CASSERDSDTYEQYF NA TRBJ2-7 TRBV25-1 15 TRBD1
TGTGCCAGCAGCTCTCGATTGGACAGGGTCCATGGCTACACCTTC CASSSRLDRVHGYTF few TRBJ1-2 TRBV5-8 15 TRBD1
TGCGCCAGCAGCCAACCCCAGGTTGGCGGGATTCGAGACACCATATATTTT CASSQPQVGGIRDTIYF many TRBJ1-3 TRBV4-1 17 NA
TGTGCCAGCATATTTGAGGAGGGCACTGAAGCTTTCTTT CASIFEEGTEAFF few TRBJ1-1 TRBV2 13 NA
TGCGCCAGCAGCTTGTCACAGGGCGGGAGGCATGGCTACACCTTC CASSLSQGGRHGYTF NA TRBJ1-2 TRBV5-1 15 NA
TGTGCCAGCAGCTCTGCCTATAGCGGGAGGGACGATGAGCAGTTCTTC CASSSAYSGRDDEQFF few TRBJ2-1 TRBV28 16 TRBD2
TGTGCCAGCAGTTTAAACAAGTTCCAAGGAGTTGACTATGGCTACACCTTC CASSLNKFQGVDYGYTF NA TRBJ1-2 TRBV28 17 NA
TGTGCCAGCAGCCTCGCGGGGTGGTATGGCTACACCTTC CASSLAGWYGYTF few TRBJ1-2 TRBV5-8 13 NA
TGTGCCAGCAGCTTTGACAGGGTCCGAACCTCTGGGGCCAACGTCCTGACTTTC CASSFDRVRTSGANVLTF NA TRBJ2-6 TRBV7-2 18 TRBD1
TGTGCCAGCAGTGAGGCGACAGGGACGATAGGGGAGCTGTTTTTT CASSEATGTIGELFF NA TRBJ2-2 TRBV2 15 TRBD1
TGTGCCACCAGCAGAGATTATTCCGACGAGCAGTACTTC CATSRDYSDEQYF NA TRBJ2-7 TRBV15 13 NA
TGTGCCAGCAGCCCAACCGGGATCCGGGATTCACCCCTCCACTTT CASSPTGIRDSPLHF NA TRBJ1-6 TRBV7-3 15 NA
TGTGCCAGCAGCCTTGGGGACCGGACTAGCGGTGGGGAGACCCAGTACTTC CASSLGDRTSGGETQYF NA TRBJ2-5 TRBV7-6 17 TRBD2
TGTGCCAGCAGCCAAGATGGGGGGGGAACAGATACGCAGTATTTT CASSQDGGGTDTQYF few TRBJ2-3 TRBV4-2 15 TRBD2
TGTGCCAGTATGAGGGACAGGGACGAGATCTTGCCCCAGCATTTT CASMRDRDEILPQHF NA TRBJ1-5 TRBV19 15 TRBD1
TGTGCCAGCAGTCAACTAGCGGAGGACACAGATACGCAGTATTTT CASSQLAEDTDTQYF NA TRBJ2-3 TRBV2 15 TRBD2
TGTGCCAGAAGCTTGCGGGGGTCCCACGGCTATGGCTACACCTTC CARSLRGSHGYGYTF few TRBJ1-2 TRBV5-3 15 NA
TGTGCCAGCAGTTTATCTAACGATGGCTACACCTTC CASSLSNDGYTF NA TRBJ1-2 TRBV28 12 NA
TGTGCCAGCAGCGTAGGACTCGGGGAAAAACTGTTTTTT CASSVGLGEKLFF NA TRBJ1-4 TRBV9 13 NA
TGTGCCAGCAGCGGTGGGCGGGGGATGGGCTACACCTTC CASSGGRGMGYTF NA TRBJ1-2 TRBV9 13 NA
TGTGCCAGCAGCCCTACAGGGGGCGGAGAGACCCAGTACTTC CASSPTGGGETQYF few TRBJ2-5 TRBV7-3 14 TRBD1
TGTGCCAGTAGTATCAGGGGGGTTCCTCCCACTGAAGCTTTCTTT CASSIRGVPPTEAFF NA TRBJ1-1 TRBV19 15 TRBD1
TGCGCCAGCGGGTTCGAGCGGGACTACGAGCAGTACTTC CASGFERDYEQYF few TRBJ2-7 TRBV5-1 13 TRBD2
TGTGCCAGCAGCCAAGGGCGGAGAGTGCCTTCTGGGGCCAACGTCCTGACTTTC CASSQGRRVPSGANVLTF NA TRBJ2-6 TRBV4-2 18 NA
TGTGCCAGCAGCGCAGTACAGGGCCAGCCCCAGCATTTT CASSAVQGQPQHF few TRBJ1-5 TRBV6-4 13 NA